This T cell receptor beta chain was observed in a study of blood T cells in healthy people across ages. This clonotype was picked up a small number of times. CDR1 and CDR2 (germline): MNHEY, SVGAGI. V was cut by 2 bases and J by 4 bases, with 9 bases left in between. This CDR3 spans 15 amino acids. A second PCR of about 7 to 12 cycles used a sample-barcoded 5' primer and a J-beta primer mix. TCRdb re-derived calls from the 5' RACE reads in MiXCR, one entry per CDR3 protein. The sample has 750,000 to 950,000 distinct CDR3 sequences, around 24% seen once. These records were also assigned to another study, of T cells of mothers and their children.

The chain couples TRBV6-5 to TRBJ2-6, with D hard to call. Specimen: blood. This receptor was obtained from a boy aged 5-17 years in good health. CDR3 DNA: TGTGCCAGCAGTTACGAGAGGAACGGGGCCAACGTCCTGACTTTC. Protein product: CASSYERNGANVLTF.